The TCR beta chain described here comes from a study of cytomegalovirus exposure and HLA in healthy donors. Study observations and caveats: 16,951 TCR beta sequences were associated with HLA alleles at 0.05 false discovery rate in a later analysis. Cytomegalovirus-associated status was assigned to approximately 160 TCR beta chains.

Donors likely had unrecorded immune exposures despite being nominally healthy when sampled. For this clone: Its antigen remains unknown.

This PCR relied on a set of 60 Vbeta primers and 13 Jbeta primers. Sequenced by immunoSEQ multiplex PCR; TCRdb stores in-frame clones only, minus some. The table lists about 180,000 clones, roughly three quarters of them singletons, with about 12% in the top ten. The specimen was PBMCs. This TCR derives from a woman in her 50s in good health and CMV-seropositive.

The CDR3 reads CASSFTHPSTDTQYF. In DNA form, the CDR3 reads TGTGCCAGCAGTTTCACACATCCTAGCACAGATACGCAGTATTTT. J is TRBJ2-3 and V is TRBV27; D not certain. The CDR3 has 15 amino acids. The germline gives CDR1 MNHEY, CDR2 SMNVEV (reference sequence). The germline V and J ends were trimmed by 3 bases and 0 bases, with 10 bases remaining between them.